The entry that follows covers one T cell receptor beta chain sequence. The antigen remains unidentified. The data are from a study of cytomegalovirus exposure and HLA in healthy donors. Across the whole study: Findings of an earlier analysis included some 120 million unique TCR beta sequences from 180 million or so T cells.

Whole-study findings and limits: The study reported that TCR beta sequences accurately predicted HLA-A and HLA-B alleles in most subjects. CMV antigen specificity was confirmed in vitro for a few CMV-associated chains.

60 Vbeta and 13 Jbeta primers were used in PCR. Clones were read by immunoSEQ multiplex PCR, and TCRdb kept only the in-frame ones, dropping some. This table holds 100,000 to 150,000 clones. V gave up 0 bases and J gave up 5 bases, with 5 bases separating them. The CDR3 has 14 residues. The germline CDR1 and CDR2 sequences are MNHEY and SMNVEV (reference sequence). This sequence was found in a man aged 18 to 30 in good health and CMV-seronegative. This chain links TRBV27 with TRBJ1-6; D is unresolved. Sequenced material: PBMCs. As DNA, the CDR3 is TGTGCCAGCAGTTTATCGGGCCATAATTCACCCCTCCACTTT. Translating it yields CASSLSGHNSPLHF.